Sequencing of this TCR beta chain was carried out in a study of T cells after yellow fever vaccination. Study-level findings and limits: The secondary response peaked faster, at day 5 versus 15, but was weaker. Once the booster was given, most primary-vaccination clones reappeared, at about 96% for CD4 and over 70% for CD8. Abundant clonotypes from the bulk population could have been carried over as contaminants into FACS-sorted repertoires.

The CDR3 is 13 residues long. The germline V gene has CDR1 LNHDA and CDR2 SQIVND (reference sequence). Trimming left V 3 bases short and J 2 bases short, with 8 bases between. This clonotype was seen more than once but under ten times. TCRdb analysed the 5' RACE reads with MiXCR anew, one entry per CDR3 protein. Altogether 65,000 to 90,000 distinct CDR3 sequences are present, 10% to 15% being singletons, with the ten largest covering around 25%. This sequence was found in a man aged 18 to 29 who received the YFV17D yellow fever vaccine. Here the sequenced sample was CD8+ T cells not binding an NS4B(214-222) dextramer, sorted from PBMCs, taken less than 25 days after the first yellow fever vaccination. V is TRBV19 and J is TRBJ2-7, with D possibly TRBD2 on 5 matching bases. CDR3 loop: CASSILGAYEQYF. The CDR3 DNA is TGTGCCAGTAGTATTCTGGGAGCCTACGAGCAGTACTTC.